This T cell receptor (beta chain) was sequenced during a study of cytomegalovirus exposure and HLA in healthy donors. General study findings and limits: Owing to their indistinguishability, certain V segments, notably TRBV6-2 and TRBV6-3, were excluded. Researchers catalogued 160 or so TCR beta chains as cytomegalovirus-associated.

60 Vbeta and 13 Jbeta primers were used in PCR. Repertoires were generated with immunoSEQ multiplex PCR, while TCRdb's copy carries only in-frame clones and drops some. The top ten hold 3.1% of the sample, which has about 160,000 clones, approximately 78% seen once. The CDR3 has 15 residues. Germline V gene sequence: CDR1 SNHLY, CDR2 FYNNEI. Germline trimming cut 6 bases from V and 3 bases from J; bases unmatched to any gene: 6. To note about this clone: The antigen remains unidentified.

J is TRBJ2-3 and V is TRBV2; TRBD2 matches 10 bases. The TCR was taken from a woman aged 35 to 49 in good health and CMV-seronegative. Material: PBMCs. Here the CDR3 DNA reads TGTGCCAGCAGCCGGCTAGCGGGGGTAACAGATACGCAGTATTTT. It yields the protein CASSRLAGVTDTQYF.